Presented here are 25 T cell receptor beta chains from one specimen sequenced in a study of TIL therapy for anti-PD-1-resistant metastatic lung cancer. The time point here: pre-treatment sample, taken before nivolumab and TIL therapy. The tumor samples were excised metastases, mostly pleural nodules or supraclavicular lymph nodes. This was the immunoSEQ v3 assay. The method was immunoSEQ multiplex PCR; TCRdb's version includes in-frame clones alone and lacks a portion of them. This sample carries around 6,000 clones, 60% to 70% of them seen once, and the ten largest clones take approximately 17%. The sample in question was tumor tissue, obtained at baseline. The receptor source for this set is a person between 30 and 79 years old with non-small cell lung cancer.

V and J are TRBV2 and TRBJ2-7; possibly TRBD1 or TRBD2 for D (5 bases each). Trimming stripped 3 bases from V and 0 bases from J, with 9 bases between. The CDR3 runs to 14 residues. CDR1 is SNHLY, CDR2 FYNNEI, per germline. CDR3 residues: CASSEGPVSYEQYF. CDR3 bases: TGTGCCAGCAGTGAGGGACCGGTCTCCTACGAGCAGTACTTC.

This clone is deemed medium-sized (0.01 to 0.1%). This chain connects TRBV6-4 to TRBJ1-5; D may be TRBD1 (5 bases). The length of the CDR3 is 13 residues. The germline V and J ends were trimmed by 3 bases and 5 bases, with 8 bases remaining between them. The germline V gene has CDR1 MRHNA and CDR2 SNTAGT. CDR3 loop: CASSDGGDQPQHF. CDR3 sequence (DNA): TGTGCCAGCAGTGATGGGGGGGATCAGCCCCAGCATTTT.

Judged by abundance, this clone is medium-sized. The CDR3 nucleotides read TGCAGCGTTATATTCCAGGCGCACACTGAAGCTTTCTTT. This codes for CSVIFQAHTEAFF. The chain combines TRBV29-1 with TRBJ1-1; D not certain. From germline, CDR1 is SQVTM and CDR2 ANQGSEA. The CDR3 extends over 13 amino acids. V lost 5 bases and J lost 3, with 13 bases in between.

This chain links TRBV19 with TRBJ2-1; no firm D call. V was clipped by 2 bases and J by 5 bases, with 4 bases between them. Germline V CDR1 and CDR2: LNHDA, SQIVND (reference sequence). The CDR3 covers 12 residues. The CDR3 loop reads CASSIIHNEQFF. The CDR3 DNA follows: TGTGCCAGTAGTATAATCCACAATGAGCAGTTCTTC. Full variable domain (remainder filled in from reference TRBV19 and TRBJ2-1): DGGITQSPKYLFRKEGQNVTLSCEQNLNHDAMYWYRQDPGQGLRLIYYSQIVNDFQKGDIAEGYSVSREKKESFPLTVTSAQKNPTAFYLCASSIIHNEQFFGPGTRLTVL.

This clone was counted a single time. CDR3 loop: CASLKLGTAYEQYF. CDR3 sequence (DNA): TGTGCCAGCTTAAAACTCGGGACTGCCTACGAGCAGTACTTC. J is TRBJ2-7 and V is TRBV6-5; tentative D call: TRBD2 (6 bases). V was shortened by 8 bases and J by 2 bases, with 16 bases between the two germline ends. This CDR3 comprises 14 residues. Per the germline V gene, CDR1 is MNHEY and CDR2 is SVGAGI.

The chain has TRBV5-4 and TRBJ2-3; D unresolved. CDR3 length equals 13 residues. Trimming removed 3 bases at V and 1 base at J, with 6 bases between. The germline gives CDR1 SGHNT, CDR2 YYREEE (reference sequence). CDR3 coding DNA: TGTGCCAGCAGCTACCGTGGCACAGATACGCAGTATTTT. Its protein is CASSYRGTDTQYF.

The J gene is TRBJ2-2, the V gene TRBV5-5; perhaps TRBD1 as D (6 bases). V lost 2 bases and J 0 bases, leaving 11 bases between the germline ends. This CDR3 is built from 16 residues. Germline CDR1 reads SGHKS; CDR2 reads YYEKEE (reference sequence). The CDR3 nucleotides read TGTGCCAGCAGCTTCCTACAGGGTTCGAACACCGGGGAGCTGTTTTTT. It yields the protein CASSFLQGSNTGELFF.

This sequence joins TRBV9 and TRBJ2-1; 9 bases line up with TRBD1. J gave up 7 bases and V 5 bases, and 4 bases lay outside the gene matches. The CDR3 totals 13 residues. The germline V gene encodes CDR1 SGDLS and CDR2 YYNGEE. The CDR3 bases are TGTGCCAGCAGGCCCGGGACAGGGAATGAGCAGTTCTTC. Protein sequence: CASRPGTGNEQFF.

The chain recombines TRBV19 with TRBJ2-1; 7 bases are a match to TRBD2. The germline V gene has CDR1 LNHDA and CDR2 SQIVND (reference sequence). V dropped 3 bases and J dropped 2; count of bases not matched to a gene: 1. CDR3 length equals 14 residues. The CDR3 loop is CASSIGTTYNEQFF. CDR3 bases: TGTGCCAGTAGTATCGGGACTACCTACAATGAGCAGTTCTTC.

The chain joins TRBV19 to TRBJ2-5, with TRBD1 matching 7 bases. Germline assignment: CDR1 LNHDA and CDR2 SQIVND (reference sequence). J was trimmed by 2 bases and V by 5 bases; bases with no gene match: 5. CDR3 length: 14 residues. CDR3 residues: CASSLVRGQETQYF. CDR3 sequence (DNA): TGTGCCAGTAGTCTTGTCAGGGGGCAAGAGACCCAGTACTTC.

The chain employs TRBV27 and TRBJ2-1; 7 positions match TRBD1. V lost 6 bases and J lost 2; bases outside the gene matches: 7. This CDR3 spans 15 amino acids. Germline CDR1 is MNHEY and CDR2 is SMNVEV (reference sequence). The DNA for the CDR3 is TGTGCCAGCAGGAAGGACAGGATAGCCTACAATGAGCAGTTCTTC. This gives the protein CASRKDRIAYNEQFF.

The chain has TRBV6-6 and TRBJ2-7; TRBD1 matches at 8 bases. Germline V gene data show CDR1 as MNHNY and CDR2 as SVGAGI (reference sequence). Trimming cost V 5 bases and J 4 bases; bases outside gene matches: 4. CDR3 length: 13 amino acids. The CDR3 DNA follows: TGTGCCAGCAGTCCGGACAGGGAGTACGAGCAGTACTTC. Amino acids: CASSPDREYEQYF.

This chain uses TRBV5-1 with TRBJ2-1; no definite D call. Germline CDR1 SGHRS, CDR2 YFSETQ. CDR3 length: 13 amino acids. V dropped 2 bases and J dropped 11 bases, with 14 bases sitting between them. CDR3 region: CASSLTGYAQQFF. Here the CDR3 DNA reads TGCGCCAGCAGCTTAACTGGCTACGCGCAGCAGTTCTTC. Complete variable domain (other parts from reference TRBV5-1 and TRBJ2-1): KAGVTQTPRYLIKTRGQQVTLSCSPISGHRSVSWYQQTPGQGLQFLFEYFSETQRNKGNFPGRFSGRQFSNSRSEMNVSTLELGDSALYLCASSLTGYAQQFFGPGTRLTVL.

This clone has a single count. V is TRBV5-1 and J is TRBJ2-5; no firm D call. This CDR3 comprises 12 residues. V lost 2 bases and J 5 bases, leaving 7 bases between the germline ends. Germline CDR1 reads SGHRS; CDR2 reads YFSETQ. The CDR3 is CASSLGRETQYF. In nucleotides, the CDR3 is TGCGCCAGCAGCTTAGGCCGGGAGACCCAGTACTTC. The entire variable domain, with the rest obtained from reference TRBV5-1 and TRBJ2-5, is as follows: KAGVTQTPRYLIKTRGQQVTLSCSPISGHRSVSWYQQTPGQGLQFLFEYFSETQRNKGNFPGRFSGRQFSNSRSEMNVSTLELGDSALYLCASSLGRETQYFGPGTRLLVL.

The chain couples TRBV2 to TRBJ2-7; 7 nucleotides align to TRBD2. Looked up from germline, CDR1 is SNHLY and CDR2 is FYNNEI. The CDR3 spans 15 residues. V lost 0 bases and J lost 3; bases outside the gene matches: 5. As DNA, the CDR3 is TGTGCCAGCAGTGAAGCGAGCGGGGATTTCTACGAGCAGTACTTC. Its protein is CASSEASGDFYEQYF.

The genes are TRBV2 and TRBJ1-5; D is unclear. V lost 6 bases and J lost 9, with 12 bases in between. Looked up from germline, CDR1 is SNHLY and CDR2 is FYNNEI. This CDR3 comprises 12 residues. The CDR3 region has the DNA TGTGCCAGCAGGGCGGTGTCTGGGCCCCAGCATTTT. This translates into CASRAVSGPQHF. Drawing the rest from reference TRBV2 and TRBJ1-5, the complete variable domain is EPEVTQTPSHQVTQMGQEVILRCVPISNHLYFYWYRQILGQKVEFLVSFYNNEISEKSEIFDDQFSVERPDGSNFTLKIRSTKLEDSAMYFCASRAVSGPQHFGDGTRLSIL.

This clone has more than one count but fewer than ten. This chain uses TRBV2 with TRBJ2-1, with unresolved D. The CDR3 has 14 residues. Germline-derived CDR1 and CDR2 are SNHLY and FYNNEI. Trimming pared 9 bases from V and 5 bases from J, leaving 17 bases between. CDR3 sequence (DNA): TGTGCCAGTAGGAGAACAATCCACAACAATGAGCAGTTCTTC. Its protein product is CASRRTIHNNEQFF.

This chain connects TRBV5-1 to TRBJ2-3, with TRBD2 matching over 12 bases. The V gene's germline CDR1 is SGHRS and CDR2 YFSETQ. V gave up 2 bases and J gave up 2 bases; unmatched junction bases: 3. The CDR3 totals 16 residues. The CDR3 DNA is TGCGCCAGCAGCTTACGGACTAGCGGGATCACAGATACGCAGTATTTT. This translates into CASSLRTSGITDTQYF.

The V call is TRBV19, the J call TRBJ2-5, with D perhaps TRBD1 or TRBD2 (6 bases each). Germline lookup yields CDR1 LNHDA and CDR2 SQIVND (reference sequence). CDR3 size: 12 residues. V was cut by 6 bases and J by 9 bases, with 14 bases left in between. CDR3 in amino acids: CASSTGRWAQYF. The CDR3 DNA is TGTGCCAGTAGCACAGGGAGGTGGGCCCAGTACTTC.

The CDR3 sequence: CASSLEMGQGGLYEQYV. In DNA form, the CDR3 reads TGTGCCAGCAGCTTGGAAATGGGACAGGGGGGGTTATACGAGCAGTACGTC. The chain carries TRBV5-6 and TRBJ2-7; 11 bases are shared with TRBD1. Germline CDR1 and CDR2: SGHDT and YYEEEE. The J segment lost 4 bases and the V segment lost 0 bases, leaving 9 bases of the junction unmatched. The length of the CDR3 is 17 residues.

The chain couples TRBV21-1 to TRBJ2-1. TRBV21-1 is annotated as a pseudogene. The CDR3 consists of 11 residues. This CDR3 reads CASYPLDEQFF. DNA of the CDR3: TGTGCCAGCTACCCTCTCGATGAGCAGTTCTTC.

This clone is labeled medium-sized. The chain has TRBV19 and TRBJ1-5; maybe TRBD1 (5 bases). Germline-derived CDR1 and CDR2 are LNHDA and SQIVND (reference sequence). V shed 9 bases and J shed 2 bases, with 14 bases lying between them. CDR3 length equals 14 residues. The CDR3 coding sequence is TGTGCCAGCAGCCGAGGGGATGGCAATCAGCCCCAGCATTTT. Amino acid sequence: CASSRGDGNQPQHF.

This sequence joins TRBV5-1 and TRBJ1-1; D uncertain. Per the germline V gene, CDR1 is SGHRS and CDR2 is YFSETQ. The CDR3 consists of 14 residues. The V end lost 4 bases, the J end lost 1 base, and 11 bases lay between the germline ends. CDR3 sequence reads: CASSPLGGNTEAFF. The CDR3 coding sequence is TGCGCCAGCAGCCCTTTGGGAGGGAACACTGAAGCTTTCTTT.

The rearrangement joins TRBV2 to TRBJ1-1; D gene unclear. Germline loops: CDR1 SNHLY, CDR2 FYNNEI. The CDR3 is made up of 14 amino acids. Trimming shortened V by 2 bases and J by 0 bases, and 7 bases separated the two germline ends. The CDR3 nucleotides are TGTGCCAGCAGTGAAAACAACTTGAACACTGAAGCTTTCTTT. Protein sequence: CASSENNLNTEAFF.

The rearrangement links TRBV5-5 to TRBJ2-3; 9 bases line up with TRBD2. The CDR3 spans 16 residues. Germline assignment: CDR1 SGHKS and CDR2 YYEKEE (reference sequence). Trimming at V came to 0 bases and at J to 5 bases, leaving 7 bases not matched to a gene. In DNA form, the CDR3 reads TGTGCCAGCAGCTTGGCCCCAGCGGGGGGTAGAGATACGCAGTATTTT. This sequence encodes CASSLAPAGGRDTQYF.